The entry below describes one T cell receptor beta chain. What it binds is not known. The source of the sample is a study of T cell repertoires in cytomegalovirus infection. Overall study context: Both a matching HLA type and CMV infection were indicated by public TCR beta signatures.

Via MiXCR, TCRdb re-called the reads, giving one row per CDR3 protein. The data show some 250,000 distinct CDR3 sequences, approximately 9.1% seen once. Study-wide results and caveats: In two of eight donors, the top clonotype was HLA-C-restricted CMV-specific. There were carriers of CMV plus the relevant HLA, and cumulative public TCR beta family frequency identified them.

This CDR3 has 14 residues. Per germline, CDR1 LNHDA and CDR2 SQIVND (reference sequence). The gene calls are TRBV19 and TRBJ2-3; maybe TRBD1 (6 bases). Gene TRBJ1-5 matches the end of the DNA better, so the J call may be wrong. The TCR comes from a human donor in good health (CMV status not recorded). Some clones in this sample may be carry-over from other donors' samples. Sequencing used PBMCs. The CDR3 reads CASSISTQGGTQHF. The CDR3 region has the DNA TGTGCCAGTAGTATTTCAACACAGGGAGGTACGCAGCATTTT.